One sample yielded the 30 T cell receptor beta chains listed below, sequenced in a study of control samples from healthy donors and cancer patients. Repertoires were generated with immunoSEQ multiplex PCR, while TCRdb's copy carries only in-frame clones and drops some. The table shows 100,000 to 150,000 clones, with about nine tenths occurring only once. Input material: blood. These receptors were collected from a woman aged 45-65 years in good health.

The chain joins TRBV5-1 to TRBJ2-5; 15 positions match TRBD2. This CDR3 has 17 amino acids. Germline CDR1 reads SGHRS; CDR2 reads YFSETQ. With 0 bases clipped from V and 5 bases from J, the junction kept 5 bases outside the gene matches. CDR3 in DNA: TGCGCCAGCAGCTTGGGGACTAGCGGGGGGGCCGTGGAGACCCAGTACTTC. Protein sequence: CASSLGTSGGAVETQYF.

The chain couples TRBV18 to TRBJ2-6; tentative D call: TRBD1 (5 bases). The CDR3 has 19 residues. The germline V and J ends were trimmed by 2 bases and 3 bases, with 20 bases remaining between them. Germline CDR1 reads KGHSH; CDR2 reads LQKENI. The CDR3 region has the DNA TGTGCCAGCTCACCAGGCGCTATAGGGGCCGCCGGTGGGGCCAACGTCCTGACTTTC. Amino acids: CASSPGAIGAAGGANVLTF.

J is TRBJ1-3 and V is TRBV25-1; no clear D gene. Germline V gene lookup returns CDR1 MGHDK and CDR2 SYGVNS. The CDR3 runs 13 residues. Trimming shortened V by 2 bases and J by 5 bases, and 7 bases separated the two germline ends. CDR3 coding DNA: TGTGCCAGCAGTGAAGAATGGCGAAACACCATATATTTT. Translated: CASSEEWRNTIYF.

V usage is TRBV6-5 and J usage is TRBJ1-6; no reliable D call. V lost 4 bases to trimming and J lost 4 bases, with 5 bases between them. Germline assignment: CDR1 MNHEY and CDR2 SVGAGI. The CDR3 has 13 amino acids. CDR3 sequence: CASSSTYNSPLHF. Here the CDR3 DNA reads TGTGCCAGCAGTTCGACTTATAATTCACCCCTCCACTTT.

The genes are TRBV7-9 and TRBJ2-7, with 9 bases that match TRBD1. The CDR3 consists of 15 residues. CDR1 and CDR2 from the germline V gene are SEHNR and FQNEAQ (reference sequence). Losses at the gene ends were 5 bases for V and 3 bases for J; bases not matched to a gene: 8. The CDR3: CASSGPGQGYYEQYF. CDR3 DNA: TGTGCCAGCAGCGGACCGGGACAGGGATACTACGAGCAGTACTTC.

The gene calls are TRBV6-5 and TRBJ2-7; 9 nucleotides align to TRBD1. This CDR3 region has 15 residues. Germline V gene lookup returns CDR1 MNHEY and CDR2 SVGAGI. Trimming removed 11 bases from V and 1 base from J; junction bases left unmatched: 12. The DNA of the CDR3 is TGTGCCGGCAAAGGCGGGACAGGGTCTTCCTACGAGCAGTACTTC. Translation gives CAGKGGTGSSYEQYF.

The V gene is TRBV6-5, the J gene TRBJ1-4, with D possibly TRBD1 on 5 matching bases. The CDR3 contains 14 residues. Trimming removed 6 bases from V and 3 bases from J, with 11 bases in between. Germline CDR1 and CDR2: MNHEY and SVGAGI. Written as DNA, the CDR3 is TGTGCCAGCAGGCCGGGGCAGGCTAATGAAAAACTGTTTTTT. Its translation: CASRPGQANEKLFF.

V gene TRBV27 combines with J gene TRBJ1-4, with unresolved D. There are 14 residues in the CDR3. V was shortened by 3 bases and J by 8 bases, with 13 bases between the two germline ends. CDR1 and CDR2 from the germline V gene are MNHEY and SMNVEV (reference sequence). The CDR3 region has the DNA TGTGCCAGCAGTTTCAGCCGAAGACGGGAAAAACTGTTTTTT. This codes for CASSFSRRREKLFF.

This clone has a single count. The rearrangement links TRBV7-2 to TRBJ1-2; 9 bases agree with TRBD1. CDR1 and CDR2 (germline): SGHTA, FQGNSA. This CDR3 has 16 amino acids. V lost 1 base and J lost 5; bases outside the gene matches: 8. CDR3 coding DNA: TGTGCCAGCAGCTTAGGGCGCTGGGACAGGGAATATGGCTACACCTTC. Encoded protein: CASSLGRWDREYGYTF.

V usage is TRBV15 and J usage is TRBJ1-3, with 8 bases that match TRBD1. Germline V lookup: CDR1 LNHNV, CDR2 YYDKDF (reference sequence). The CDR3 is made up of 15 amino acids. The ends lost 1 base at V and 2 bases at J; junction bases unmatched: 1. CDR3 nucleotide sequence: TGTGCCACCAGCAGAGGGACAGGGACTGGAAACACCATATATTTT. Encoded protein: CATSRGTGTGNTIYF.

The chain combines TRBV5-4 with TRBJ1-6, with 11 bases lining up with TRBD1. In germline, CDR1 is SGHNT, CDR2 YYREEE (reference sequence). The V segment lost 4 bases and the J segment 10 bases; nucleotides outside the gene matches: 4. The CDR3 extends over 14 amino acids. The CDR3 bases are TGTGCCAGCAGCGGGACAGGGGGGGGATCACCCCTCCACTTT. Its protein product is CASSGTGGGSPLHF.

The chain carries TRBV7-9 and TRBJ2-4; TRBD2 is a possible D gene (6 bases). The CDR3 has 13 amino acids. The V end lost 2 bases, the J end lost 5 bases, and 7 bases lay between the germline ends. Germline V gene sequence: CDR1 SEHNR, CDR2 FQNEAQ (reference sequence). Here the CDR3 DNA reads TGTGCCAGCAGCTTAAGGGAGGAAAACATTCAGTACTTC. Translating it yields CASSLREENIQYF.

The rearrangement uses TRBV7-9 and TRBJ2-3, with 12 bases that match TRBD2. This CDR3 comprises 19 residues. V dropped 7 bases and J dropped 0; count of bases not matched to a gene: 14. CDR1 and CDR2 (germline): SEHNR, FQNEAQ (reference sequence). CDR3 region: CASTPGTSGPSRSTDTQYF. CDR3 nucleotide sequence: TGTGCCAGCACCCCCGGGACTAGCGGGCCCAGCCGTAGCACAGATACGCAGTATTTT.

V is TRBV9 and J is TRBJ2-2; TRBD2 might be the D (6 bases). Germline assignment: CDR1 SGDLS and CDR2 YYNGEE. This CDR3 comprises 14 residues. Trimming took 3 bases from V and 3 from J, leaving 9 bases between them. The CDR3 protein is CASSGGVDTGELFF. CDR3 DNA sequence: TGTGCCAGCAGCGGGGGGGTGGACACCGGGGAGCTGTTTTTT.

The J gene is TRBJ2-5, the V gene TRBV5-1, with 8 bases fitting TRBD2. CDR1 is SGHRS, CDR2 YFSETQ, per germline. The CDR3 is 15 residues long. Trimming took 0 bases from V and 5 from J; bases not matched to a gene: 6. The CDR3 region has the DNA TGCGCCAGCAGCTTGGCCTTAGCGGGAACGGAGACCCAGTACTTC. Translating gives CASSLALAGTETQYF.

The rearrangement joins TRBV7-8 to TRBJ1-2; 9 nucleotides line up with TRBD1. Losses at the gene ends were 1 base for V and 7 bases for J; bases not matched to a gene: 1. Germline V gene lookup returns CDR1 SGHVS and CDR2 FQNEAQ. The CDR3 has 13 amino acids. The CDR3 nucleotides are TGTGCCAGCAGCTTAGGGACAGGGGTTGGCTACACCTTC. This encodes CASSLGTGVGYTF.

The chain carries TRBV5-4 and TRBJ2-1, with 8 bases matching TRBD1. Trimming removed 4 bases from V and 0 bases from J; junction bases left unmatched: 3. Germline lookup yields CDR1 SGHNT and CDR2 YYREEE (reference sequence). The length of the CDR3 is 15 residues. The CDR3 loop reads CASSPTGDSYNEQFF. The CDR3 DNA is TGTGCCAGCAGCCCGACAGGGGACTCCTACAATGAGCAGTTCTTC.

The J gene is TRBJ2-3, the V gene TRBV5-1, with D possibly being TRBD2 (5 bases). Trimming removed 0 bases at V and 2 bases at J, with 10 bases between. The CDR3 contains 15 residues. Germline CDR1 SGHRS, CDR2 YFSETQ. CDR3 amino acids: CASSLVVGNTDTQYF. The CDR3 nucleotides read TGCGCCAGCAGCTTGGTGGTCGGGAACACAGATACGCAGTATTTT.

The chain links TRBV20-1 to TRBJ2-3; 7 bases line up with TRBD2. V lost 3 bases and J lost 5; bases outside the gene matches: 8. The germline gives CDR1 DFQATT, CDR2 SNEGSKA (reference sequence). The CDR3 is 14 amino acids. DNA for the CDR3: TGCAGTGCTAGTCGGGGCGGGAGCGTAGATACGCAGTATTTT. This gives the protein CSASRGGSVDTQYF.

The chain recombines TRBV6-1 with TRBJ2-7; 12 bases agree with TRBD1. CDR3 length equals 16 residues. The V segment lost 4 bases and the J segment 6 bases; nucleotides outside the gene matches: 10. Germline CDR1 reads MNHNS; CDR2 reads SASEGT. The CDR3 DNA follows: TGTGCCAGCAGTGGATACCGGGACAGGGGGCTAGGCGAGCAGTACTTC. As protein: CASSGYRDRGLGEQYF.

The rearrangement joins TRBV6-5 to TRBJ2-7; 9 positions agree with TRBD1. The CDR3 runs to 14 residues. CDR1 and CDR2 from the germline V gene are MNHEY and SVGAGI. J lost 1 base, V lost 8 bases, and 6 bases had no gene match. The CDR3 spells CASRSGTGSYEQYF. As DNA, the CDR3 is TGTGCCAGCCGATCCGGGACAGGGTCCTACGAGCAGTACTTC.

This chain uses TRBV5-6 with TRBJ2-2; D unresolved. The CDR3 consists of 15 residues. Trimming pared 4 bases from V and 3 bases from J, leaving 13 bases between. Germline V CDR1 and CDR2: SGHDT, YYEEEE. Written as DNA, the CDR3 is TGTGCCAGCAGCCCCATTGGGGTTGACACCGGGGAGCTGTTTTTT. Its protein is CASSPIGVDTGELFF.

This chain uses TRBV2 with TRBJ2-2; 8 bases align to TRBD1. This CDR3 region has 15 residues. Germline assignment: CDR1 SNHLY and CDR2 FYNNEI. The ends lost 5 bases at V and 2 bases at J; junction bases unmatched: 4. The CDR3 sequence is CASSRTGINTGELFF. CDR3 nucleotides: TGTGCCAGCAGTCGGACAGGGATTAACACCGGGGAGCTGTTTTTT.

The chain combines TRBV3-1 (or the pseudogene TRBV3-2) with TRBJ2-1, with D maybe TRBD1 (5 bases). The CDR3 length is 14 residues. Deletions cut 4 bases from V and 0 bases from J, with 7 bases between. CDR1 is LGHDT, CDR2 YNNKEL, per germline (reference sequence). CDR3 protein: CASSLGASYNEQFF. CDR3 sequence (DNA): TGTGCCAGCAGCCTTGGGGCCTCCTACAATGAGCAGTTCTTC.

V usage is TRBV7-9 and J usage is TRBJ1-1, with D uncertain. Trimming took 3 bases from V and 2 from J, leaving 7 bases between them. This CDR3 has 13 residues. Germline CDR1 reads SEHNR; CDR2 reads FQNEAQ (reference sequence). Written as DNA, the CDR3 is TGTGCCAGCAGCTTCGCAGAAAACACTGAAGCTTTCTTT. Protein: CASSFAENTEAFF.

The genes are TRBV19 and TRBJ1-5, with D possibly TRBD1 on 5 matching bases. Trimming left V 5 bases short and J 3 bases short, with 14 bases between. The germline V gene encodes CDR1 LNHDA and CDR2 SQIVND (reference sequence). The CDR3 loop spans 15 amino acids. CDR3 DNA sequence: TGTGCCAGTAGTCCACAGGACCTCCACAATCAGCCCCAGCATTTT. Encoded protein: CASSPQDLHNQPQHF.

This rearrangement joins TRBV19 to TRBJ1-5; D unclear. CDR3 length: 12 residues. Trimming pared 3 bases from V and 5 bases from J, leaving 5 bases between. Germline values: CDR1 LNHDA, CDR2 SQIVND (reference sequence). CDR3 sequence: CASSIEYQPQHF. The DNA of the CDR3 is TGTGCCAGTAGTATCGAGTATCAGCCCCAGCATTTT.

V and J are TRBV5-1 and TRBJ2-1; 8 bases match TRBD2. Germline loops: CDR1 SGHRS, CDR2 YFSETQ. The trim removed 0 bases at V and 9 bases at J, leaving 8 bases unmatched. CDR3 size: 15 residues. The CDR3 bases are TGCGCCAGCAGCTTGGCCCTCAGCGGGAGTACTGAGCAGTTCTTC. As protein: CASSLALSGSTEQFF.

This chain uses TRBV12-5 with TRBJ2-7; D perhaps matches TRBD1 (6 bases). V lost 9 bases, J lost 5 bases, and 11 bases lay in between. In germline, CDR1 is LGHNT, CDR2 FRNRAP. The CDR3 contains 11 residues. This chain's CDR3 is CAREGGDEQYF. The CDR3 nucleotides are TGTGCTAGGGAAGGGGGAGACGAGCAGTACTTC.

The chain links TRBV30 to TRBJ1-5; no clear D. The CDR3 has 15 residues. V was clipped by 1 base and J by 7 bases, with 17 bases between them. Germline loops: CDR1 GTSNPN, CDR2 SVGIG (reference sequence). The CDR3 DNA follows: TGTGCCTGGAGTGGGGATCATCTAGTTAAACAGCCCCAGCATTTT. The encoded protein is CAWSGDHLVKQPQHF.